This TCR beta chain was captured by sequencing in a study of blood T cell repertoires in COVID-19. Study information: Both acute and convalescent COVID-19 samples were obtained from the United States, Italy and Spain. The analysed material was cDNA or gDNA that came from T cells, B-cell-depleted T cells, or PBMCs.

Original processing methods: Amplifying reference gene primers gave estimates of nucleated cell counts. Assay used: immunoSEQ multiplex PCR; TCRdb lists only in-frame clones, some missing. V and J calls and clone size are those listed in that table; D and trimming were worked out from the DNA. This table has 150,000 to 200,000 clones, about 87% appearing once. In germline, CDR1 is SGHNT, CDR2 YENEEA. V gave up 5 bases and J gave up 5 bases, with 12 bases separating them. The CDR3 covers 14 residues. Sample: peripheral blood. The sequence was obtained from a man aged 40-55 years with active or convalescent COVID-19. V and J are TRBV11-3 and TRBJ2-2; D is perhaps TRBD1 (6 bases). The chain's CDR3 is CASSVTTGTGELFF. The CDR3 DNA follows: TGTGCCAGCAGCGTAACCACAGGGACCGGGGAGCTGTTTTTT.